This T cell receptor beta chain is from a study of cytomegalovirus exposure and HLA in healthy donors. General study points: TCR association rates varied by HLA locus in a later analysis, with DRB1 highest and HLA-C lowest. Later analysis suggested links between common viral pathogens and several top significant clusters.

A word on this clone: Its cognate antigen is unknown.

In the PCR, 60 Vbeta and 13 Jbeta primers were used. Clones were sequenced by immunoSEQ multiplex PCR, and TCRdb holds only the in-frame ones, with some missing. This sample has over 30,000 clones, with approximately 61% found just once. Trimming shortened V by 11 bases and J by 7 bases, and 20 bases separated the two germline ends. Germline CDR1 and CDR2: SNHLY and FYNNEI. There are 13 residues in the CDR3. The rearrangement joins TRBV2 to TRBJ2-5; D may be TRBD2 (5 bases). The TCR was taken from a man in his fifties in good health and CMV-seropositive. Sequenced material: PBMCs. CDR3 amino acids: CAPSGEPPGTQYF. The CDR3 DNA sequence: TGTGCCCCGTCCGGGGAGCCACCAGGGACCCAGTACTTC.